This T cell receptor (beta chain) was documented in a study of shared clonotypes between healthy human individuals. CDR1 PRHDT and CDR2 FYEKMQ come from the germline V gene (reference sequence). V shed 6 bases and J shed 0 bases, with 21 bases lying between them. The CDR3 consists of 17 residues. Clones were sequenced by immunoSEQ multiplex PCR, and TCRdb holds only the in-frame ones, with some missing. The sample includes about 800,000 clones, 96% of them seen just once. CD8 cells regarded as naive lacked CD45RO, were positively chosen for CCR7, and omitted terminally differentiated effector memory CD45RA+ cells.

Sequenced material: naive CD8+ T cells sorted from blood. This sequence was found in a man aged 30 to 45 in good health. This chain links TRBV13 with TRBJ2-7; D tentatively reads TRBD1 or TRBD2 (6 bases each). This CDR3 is CASRPPVGGTDSYEQYF. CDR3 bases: TGTGCCAGCAGGCCGCCAGTAGGGGGGACCGACTCCTACGAGCAGTACTTC.